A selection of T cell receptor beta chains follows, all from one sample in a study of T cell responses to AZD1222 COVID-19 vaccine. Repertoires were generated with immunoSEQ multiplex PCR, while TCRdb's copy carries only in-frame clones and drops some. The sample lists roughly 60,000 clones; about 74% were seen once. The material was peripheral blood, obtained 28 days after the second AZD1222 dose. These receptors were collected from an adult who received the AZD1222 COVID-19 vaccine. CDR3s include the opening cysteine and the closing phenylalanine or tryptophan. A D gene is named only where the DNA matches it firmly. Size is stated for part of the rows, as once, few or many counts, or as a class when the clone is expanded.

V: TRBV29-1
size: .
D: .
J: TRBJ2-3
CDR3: CSVEPPRSASTDTQYF
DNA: TGCAGCGTTGAGCCCCCCCGCAGTGCTAGCACAGATACGCAGTATTTT

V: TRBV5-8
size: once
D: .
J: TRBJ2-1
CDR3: CASSLEGGGSYNEQFF
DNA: TGTGCCAGCAGCTTGGAGGGGGGCGGATCCTACAATGAGCAGTTCTTC

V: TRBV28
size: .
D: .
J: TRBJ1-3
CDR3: CASTSLEVVSSGNTIYF
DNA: TGTGCCAGCACATCCCTAGAGGTGGTGAGCTCTGGAAACACCATATATTTT

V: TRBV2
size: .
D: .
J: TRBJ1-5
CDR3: CASSLTGFDNQPQHF
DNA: TGTGCCAGCAGTCTCACAGGGTTCGACAATCAGCCCCAGCATTTT

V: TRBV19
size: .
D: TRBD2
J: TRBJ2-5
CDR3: CASTVNSGGETQYF
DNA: TGTGCCAGTACCGTAAACAGCGGGGGGGAGACCCAGTACTTC

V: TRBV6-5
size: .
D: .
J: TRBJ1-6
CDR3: CATWDTYSPLHF
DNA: TGTGCCACCTGGGACACTTATTCACCCCTCCACTTT

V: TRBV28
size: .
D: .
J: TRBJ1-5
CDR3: CASSLGGARGDQPQHF
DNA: TGTGCCAGCAGTTTGGGGGGGGCGAGAGGGGATCAGCCCCAGCATTTT

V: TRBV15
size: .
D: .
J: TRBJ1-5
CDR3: CATSLGGEGQPQHF
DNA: TGTGCCACCAGCCTCGGAGGGGAAGGACAGCCCCAGCATTTT

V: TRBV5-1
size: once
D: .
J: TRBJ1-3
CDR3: CASSLVGSLSGNTIYF
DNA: TGCGCCAGCAGCTTGGTTGGGTCCCTCTCTGGAAACACCATATATTTT

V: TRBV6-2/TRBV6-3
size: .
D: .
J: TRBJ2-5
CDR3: CASSYSRLAYEGQETQYF
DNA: TGTGCCAGCAGTTACTCGCGGCTAGCTTACGAGGGACAAGAGACCCAGTACTTC

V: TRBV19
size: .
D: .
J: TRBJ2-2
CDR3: CASSIGWGTGAGELFF
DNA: TGTGCCAGTAGTATAGGATGGGGAACCGGAGCCGGGGAGCTGTTTTTT

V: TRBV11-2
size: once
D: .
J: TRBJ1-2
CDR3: CASSSLRQRDGGYTF
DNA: TGTGCCAGCAGCTCCCTTCGACAGCGCGACGGTGGCTACACCTTC

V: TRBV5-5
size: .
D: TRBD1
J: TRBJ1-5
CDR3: CASSASTGSYSNQPQHF
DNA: TGTGCCAGCAGCGCTTCGACAGGGAGTTATAGCAATCAGCCCCAGCATTTT

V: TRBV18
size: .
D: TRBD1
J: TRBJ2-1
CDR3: CASSRGTVRYNEQFF
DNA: TGTGCCAGCTCCCGTGGGACAGTTCGTTACAATGAGCAGTTCTTC

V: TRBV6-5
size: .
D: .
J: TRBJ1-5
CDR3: CASRRQVESQPQHF
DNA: TGTGCCAGCAGACGACAGGTTGAGAGTCAGCCCCAGCATTTT

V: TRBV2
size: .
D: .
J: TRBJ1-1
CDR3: CASSVLMNTEAFF
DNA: TGTGCCAGCAGTGTTCTCATGAACACTGAAGCTTTCTTT

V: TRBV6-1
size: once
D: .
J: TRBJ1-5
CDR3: CASSEFGAGNNQPQHF
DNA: TGTGCCAGCAGTGAATTTGGGGCAGGGAATAATCAGCCCCAGCATTTT

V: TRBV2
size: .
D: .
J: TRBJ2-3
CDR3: CASKQDTGSTDTQYF
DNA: TGTGCCAGCAAGCAGGACACCGGATCCACAGATACGCAGTATTTT

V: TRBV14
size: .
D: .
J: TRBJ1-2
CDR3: CASSAAYGYGYTF
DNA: TGTGCCAGCAGCGCCGCGTACGGATATGGCTACACCTTC

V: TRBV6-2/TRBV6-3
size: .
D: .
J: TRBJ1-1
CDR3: CASSYLGFWNTEAFF
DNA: TGTGCCAGCAGTTACTTGGGGTTTTGGAACACTGAAGCTTTCTTT

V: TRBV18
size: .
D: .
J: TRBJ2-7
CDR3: CASSPAGRGSYEQYF
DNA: TGTGCCAGCTCCCCCGCTGGTCGGGGGTCCTACGAGCAGTACTTC

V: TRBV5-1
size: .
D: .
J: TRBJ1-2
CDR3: CASSTSGRGDGYTF
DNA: .

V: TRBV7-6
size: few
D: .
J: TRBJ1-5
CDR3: CASSLDQPQHF
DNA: TGTGCCAGCAGCTTAGATCAGCCCCAGCATTTT

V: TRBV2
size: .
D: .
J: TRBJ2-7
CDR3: CASSEAARNEQYF
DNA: TGTGCCAGCAGTGAAGCCGCCCGGAACGAGCAGTACTTC

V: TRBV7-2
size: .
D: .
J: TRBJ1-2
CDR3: CASSQQSYGYTF
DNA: TGTGCCAGCAGCCAACAGAGCTATGGCTACACCTTC

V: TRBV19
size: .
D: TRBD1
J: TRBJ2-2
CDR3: CASRSGGAGTGELFF
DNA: TGTGCCAGTAGGTCAGGGGGCGCAGGCACCGGGGAGCTGTTTTTT

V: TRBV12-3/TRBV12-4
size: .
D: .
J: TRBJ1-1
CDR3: CASSLDVNTEAFF
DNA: TGTGCCAGCAGTTTAGATGTGAACACTGAAGCTTTCTTT

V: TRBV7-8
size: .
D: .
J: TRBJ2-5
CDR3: CASSLHRGAGTQYF
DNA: TGTGCCAGCAGCTTACATCGCGGGGCAGGGACCCAGTACTTC

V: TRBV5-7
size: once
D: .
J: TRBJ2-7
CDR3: CASIGIPRRDEQYF
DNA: TGTGCCAGCATCGGTATCCCCCGGCGGGACGAGCAGTACTTC

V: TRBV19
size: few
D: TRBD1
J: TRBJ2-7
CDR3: CASGRQGTGEQYF
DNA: TGTGCCAGTGGTAGACAGGGGACGGGCGAGCAGTACTTC

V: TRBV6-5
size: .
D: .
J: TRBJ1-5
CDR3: CASSAPGGNQPQHF
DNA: TGTGCCAGCAGCGCTCCGGGGGGCAATCAGCCCCAGCATTTT

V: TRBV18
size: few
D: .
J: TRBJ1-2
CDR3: CASSPGGPSGYTF
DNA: TGTGCCAGCTCACCGGGGGGACCTTCGGGCTACACCTTC

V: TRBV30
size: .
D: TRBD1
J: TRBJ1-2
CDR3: CAWRVQGADGYTF
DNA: TGTGCCTGGAGAGTTCAGGGGGCTGATGGCTACACCTTC

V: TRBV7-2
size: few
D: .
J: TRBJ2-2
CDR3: CASSLRGGSNTGELFF
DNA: TGTGCCAGCAGCTTACGAGGCGGCTCGAACACCGGGGAGCTGTTTTTT

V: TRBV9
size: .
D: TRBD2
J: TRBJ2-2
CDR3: CASSAPGGGADTGELFF
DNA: TGTGCCAGCAGCGCCCCTGGCGGGGGGGCCGACACCGGGGAGCTGTTTTTT

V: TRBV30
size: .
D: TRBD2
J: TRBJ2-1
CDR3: CAWLRGGLGANEQFF
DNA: TGTGCCTGGTTGCGGGGGGGGCTGGGGGCCAATGAGCAGTTCTTC

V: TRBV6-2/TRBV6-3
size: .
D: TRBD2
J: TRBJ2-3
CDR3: CASSPPGGADTQYF
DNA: TGTGCCAGCAGCCCCCCCGGGGGGGCAGATACGCAGTATTTT

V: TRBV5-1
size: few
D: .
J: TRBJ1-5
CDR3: CASSRPTGYSNQPQHF
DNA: TGCGCCAGCAGCAGGCCGACAGGCTATAGCAATCAGCCCCAGCATTTT

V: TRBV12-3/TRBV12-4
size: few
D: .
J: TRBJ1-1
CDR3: CASSLPSNTEAFF
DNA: TGTGCCAGCAGTTTACCGTCGAACACTGAAGCTTTCTTT

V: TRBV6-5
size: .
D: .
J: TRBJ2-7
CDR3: CASSRVAGEKQYF
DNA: TGTGCCAGCAGCCGCGTAGCAGGGGAAAAACAGTACTTC

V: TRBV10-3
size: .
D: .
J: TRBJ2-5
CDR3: CAISESAGQETQYF
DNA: TGTGCCATCAGTGAGTCCGCCGGGCAAGAGACCCAGTACTTC

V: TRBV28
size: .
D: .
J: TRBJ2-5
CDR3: CASRKGWTQYF
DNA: TGTGCCAGCAGGAAGGGTTGGACCCAGTACTTC

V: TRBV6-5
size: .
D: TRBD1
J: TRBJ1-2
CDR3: CASSYATGAPYGYTF
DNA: TGTGCCAGCAGTTACGCGACAGGGGCTCCCTATGGCTACACCTTC

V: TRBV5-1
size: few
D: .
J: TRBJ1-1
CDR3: CASSLGEFGAGGLNTEAFF
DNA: TGCGCCAGCAGCTTGGGAGAATTCGGGGCGGGGGGCCTGAACACTGAAGCTTTCTTT

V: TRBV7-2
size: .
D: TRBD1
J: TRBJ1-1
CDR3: CASSSDRAGTEAFF
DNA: TGTGCCAGCAGCTCCGACAGGGCAGGGACTGAAGCTTTCTTT

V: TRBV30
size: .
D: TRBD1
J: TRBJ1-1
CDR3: CAWSVLQGAEAFF
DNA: TGTGCCTGGAGTGTACTTCAGGGGGCTGAAGCTTTCTTT

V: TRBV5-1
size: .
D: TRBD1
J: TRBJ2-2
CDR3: CASSLGQENTGELFF
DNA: TGCGCCAGCAGCCTCGGACAGGAGAACACCGGGGAGCTGTTTTTT

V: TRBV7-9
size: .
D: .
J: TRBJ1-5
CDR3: CASSLNWGQPQHF
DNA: TGTGCCAGCAGCCTGAATTGGGGTCAGCCCCAGCATTTT

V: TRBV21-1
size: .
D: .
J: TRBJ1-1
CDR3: CASSASEDTEAFF
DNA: TGTGCCAGCAGCGCCTCGGAGGACACTGAAGCTTTCTTT

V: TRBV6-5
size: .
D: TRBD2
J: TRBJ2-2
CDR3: CATRRGGTNTGELFF
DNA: TGTGCCACCAGGCGGGGGGGGACGAACACCGGGGAGCTGTTTTTT

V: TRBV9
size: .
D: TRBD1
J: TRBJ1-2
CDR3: CASSVAWGQGYDGYTF
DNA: TGTGCCAGCAGCGTAGCTTGGGGACAGGGTTACGATGGCTACACCTTC

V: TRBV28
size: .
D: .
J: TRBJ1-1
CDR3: CASSGTNSEAFF
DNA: TGTGCCAGCAGTGGTACTAACTCAGAAGCTTTCTTT

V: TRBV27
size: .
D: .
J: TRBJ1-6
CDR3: CASSSRGSSYNSPLHF
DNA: TGTGCCAGCAGTAGTCGGGGAAGCTCCTATAATTCACCCCTCCACTTT